This TCR beta chain was identified in a study of blood T cells in healthy people across ages. This clonotype was observed a single time. CDR1 is LNHDA, CDR2 SQIVND, per germline (reference sequence). This CDR3 contains 17 residues. Trimming removed 4 bases from V and 5 bases from J; junction bases left unmatched: 12. For the second PCR, which ran for 7 to 11 cycles, a sample-barcoded 5' primer and a J-beta primer mix were used. Via MiXCR, TCRdb re-called the 5' RACE reads, giving one row per CDR3 protein. In the table there are some 940,000 distinct CDR3 sequences, almost 30% of which are singletons. These data also formed part of another study, on T cells of mothers and their children. As reported in that work: Related mother-child pairs shared slightly more overlap than unrelated pairs, but the difference was non-significant. There were no persistent microchimeric T cell clones detected.

The sample comprised blood. This chain joins TRBV19 and TRBJ2-2; TRBD2 agrees at 8 bases. This TCR derives from a woman between 40 and 50 years old in good health. CDR3 nucleotide sequence: TGTGCCAGTAGTACCCCCTCGGGAGGGGGTAATACCGGGGAGCTGTTTTTT. Translated: CASSTPSGGGNTGELFF.